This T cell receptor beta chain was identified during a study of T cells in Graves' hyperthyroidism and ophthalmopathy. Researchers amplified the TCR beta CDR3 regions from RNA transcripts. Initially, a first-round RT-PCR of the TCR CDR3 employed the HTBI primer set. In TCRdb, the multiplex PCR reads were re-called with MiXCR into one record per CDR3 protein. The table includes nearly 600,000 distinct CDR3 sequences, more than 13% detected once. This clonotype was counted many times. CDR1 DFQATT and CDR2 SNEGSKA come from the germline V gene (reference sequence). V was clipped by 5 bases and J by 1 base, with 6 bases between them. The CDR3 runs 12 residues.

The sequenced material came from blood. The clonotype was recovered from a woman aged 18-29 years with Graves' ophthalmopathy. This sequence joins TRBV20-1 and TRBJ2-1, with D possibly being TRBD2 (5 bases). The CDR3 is CSAEGSYNEQFF. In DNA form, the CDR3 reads TGCAGTGCTGAGGGATCCTACAATGAGCAGTTCTTC.